Listed here are 16 T cell receptor beta chains from one sample, sequenced in a study of CD8 T cell repertoires and HIV-1 epitope variants. This table comes from immunoSEQ multiplex PCR, and its TCRdb copy is limited to in-frame clones, with some not included. The sample shows 5,900 or so clones, under 70% of them seen only once. Their antigens remain unidentified. The material sequenced was cultured CD8+ T cells derived from PBMCs. Receptors originate from a male donor with HIV.

The J gene is TRBJ2-3, the V gene TRBV6-1, with 7 bases lining up with TRBD2. The CDR3 extends over 17 amino acids. Looked up from germline, CDR1 is MNHNS and CDR2 is SASEGT. V lost 2 bases, J lost 0 bases, and 8 bases stayed unmatched. The CDR3 DNA is TGTGCCAGCAGTGAAACAGCTAGCGGAGCTAGCACAGATACGCAGTATTTT. Translating gives CASSETASGASTDTQYF.

This chain links TRBV11-1 with TRBJ2-3; 11 nucleotides agree with TRBD2. CDR3 length: 19 amino acids. J was trimmed by 0 bases and V by 4 bases; bases with no gene match: 12. Germline V gene sequence: CDR1 SGHAT, CDR2 FQDESV (reference sequence). CDR3 DNA: TGTGCCAGCAGCTCACTAGCGGGGGCGTCAAAGATTAGCACAGATACGCAGTATTTT. It translates to CASSSLAGASKISTDTQYF.

This clone has only a few counts. The chain joins TRBV20-1 to TRBJ1-1; D is unresolved. CDR1 is DFQATT and CDR2 is SNEGSKA in the germline V gene (reference sequence). V gave up 6 bases and J gave up 13 bases, with 18 bases separating them. The CDR3 spans 11 residues. The CDR3 sequence: CSARTNRAVFF. The CDR3 nucleotides read TGCAGTGCCCGCACTAACCGAGCGGTTTTCTTT.

In its sample, this clone was seen a few times. This sequence joins TRBV6-5 and TRBJ1-2; no reliable D call. The CDR3 runs 14 residues. Germline V gene lookup returns CDR1 MNHEY and CDR2 SVGAGI. Trimming left V 5 bases short and J 7 bases short, with 17 bases between. For the CDR3, the DNA is TGTGCCAGCAGTGCCCGGACCTCGGGAGGTGGCTACACCTTC. Amino acid sequence: CASSARTSGGGYTF.

The V call is TRBV5-4, the J call TRBJ2-2; no reliable D call. Germline loops: CDR1 SGHNT, CDR2 YYREEE (reference sequence). This CDR3 is 13 amino acids long. V lost 1 base and J 4 bases, leaving 5 bases between the germline ends. The CDR3 bases are TGTGCCAGCAGCTTGTACCTCACCGGGGAGCTGTTTTTT. Protein: CASSLYLTGELFF.

The V and J genes are TRBV7-9 and TRBJ1-5; a possible D gene is TRBD1 (5 bases). Germline V CDR1 and CDR2: SEHNR, FQNEAQ (reference sequence). The CDR3 is 14 amino acids. V lost 7 bases and J 3 bases, leaving 13 bases between the germline ends. The CDR3 DNA sequence: TGTGCCAGCACTCCCGGGGGGGTCAATCAGCCCCAGCATTTT. Protein: CASTPGGVNQPQHF.

V gene TRBV28 combines with J gene TRBJ2-7; 7 bases map to TRBD1. Germline-derived CDR1 and CDR2 are MDHEN and SYDVKM. V shed 4 bases and J 3 bases; nucleotides not matched to a gene: 12. The CDR3 contains 16 residues. The CDR3 nucleotides read TGTGCCAGCAGTTGGTCACTGGGACAGAGCCTCTACGAGCAGTACTTC. Its protein product is CASSWSLGQSLYEQYF. Variable domain in full (rest from reference TRBV28 and TRBJ2-7): DVKVTQSSRYLVKRTGEKVFLECVQDMDHENMFWYRQDPGLGLRLIYFSYDVKMKEKGDIPEGYSVSREKKERFSLILESASTNQTSMYLCASSWSLGQSLYEQYFGPGTRLTVT.

V and J are TRBV7-2 and TRBJ2-3, with 9 bases lining up with TRBD1. The V gene end was trimmed by 4 bases and the J gene end by 2 bases; junction bases not matched to a gene: 10. From germline, CDR1 is SGHTA and CDR2 FQGNSA. This CDR3 comprises 17 residues. The CDR3 loop is CASSSRRTGVFTDTQYF. The CDR3, as DNA: TGTGCCAGCAGCTCCCGGCGGACAGGGGTCTTCACAGATACGCAGTATTTT. Full variable domain (rest looked up from reference TRBV7-2 and TRBJ2-3): GAGVSQSPSNKVTEKGKDVELRCDPISGHTALYWYRQSLGQGLEFLIYFQGNSAPDKSGLPSDRFSAERTGGSVSTLTIQRTQQEDSAVYLCASSSRRTGVFTDTQYFGPGTRLTVL.

The chain has TRBV4-3 and TRBJ1-1, with a tentative D call TRBD1 (5 bases). V was cut by 0 bases and J by 1 base, with 9 bases left in between. This CDR3 comprises 15 residues. Germline loops: CDR1 LGHNA, CDR2 YSLEER. CDR3 nucleotides: TGCGCCAGCAGCCAAGATAGGGGCCGGAACACTGAAGCTTTCTTT. Translation gives CASSQDRGRNTEAFF.

The chain joins TRBV4-1 to TRBJ2-7; tentatively, D is TRBD1 (6 bases). Germline assignment: CDR1 MGHRA and CDR2 YSYEKL. V was pared by 2 bases and J by 5 bases, with 10 bases between. The CDR3 has 13 residues. CDR3 sequence: CASSQFGQNEQYF. CDR3 nucleotide sequence: TGCGCCAGCAGCCAATTCGGACAGAACGAGCAGTACTTC.

This chain uses TRBV6-5 with TRBJ2-1, with TRBD1 matching over 12 bases. CDR1 is MNHEY and CDR2 is SVGAGI in the germline V gene. This CDR3 has 15 residues. Trimming at V came to 2 bases and at J to 8 bases, leaving 4 bases not matched to a gene. In nucleotides, the CDR3 is TGTGCCAGCAGTTACGGGACAGGGGGCACGGATGAGCAGTTCTTC. Its protein product is CASSYGTGGTDEQFF.

The chain has TRBV19 and TRBJ1-5, with D possibly matching TRBD1 (5 bases). Germline loops: CDR1 LNHDA, CDR2 SQIVND (reference sequence). Between the trimmed V and J ends, which lost 5 bases and 5 bases, there was a span of 16 bases. CDR3 length equals 15 residues. The CDR3 reads CASSAGGAGDQPQHF. The CDR3 bases are TGTGCCAGTAGTGCGGGCGGGGCAGGTGATCAGCCCCAGCATTTT.

This clone was seen a few times. This chain joins TRBV11-3 and TRBJ1-4, with unresolved D. Germline V lookup: CDR1 SGHNT, CDR2 YENEEA. The CDR3 is 15 amino acids. The V end lost 1 base, the J end lost 8 bases, and 14 bases lay between the germline ends. CDR3 DNA: TGTGCCAGCAGCTTAGGTAACAGAGAGCGGGAAAAACTGTTTTTT. This gives the protein CASSLGNREREKLFF.

DNA of the CDR3: TGTGCCAGCAGCTTGGGGGCCGGCTCTGGGGCCAACGTCCTGACTTTC. Translation: CASSLGAGSGANVLTF. The chain employs TRBV5-6 and TRBJ2-6; D is unresolved. CDR3 size: 16 residues. Trimming removed 0 bases at V and 0 bases at J, with 7 bases between. Germline CDR1 reads SGHDT; CDR2 reads YYEEEE. Looking up the rest from reference TRBV5-6 and TRBJ2-6 gives the full variable domain: DAGVTQSPTHLIKTRGQQVTLRCSPKSGHDTVSWYQQALGQGPQFIFQYYEEEERQRGNFPDRFSGHQFPNYSSELNVNALLLGDSALYLCASSLGAGSGANVLTFGAGSRLTVL.

This chain connects TRBV6-1 to TRBJ2-1; 9 bases fit TRBD1. With V trimmed by 6 bases and J by 0 bases, 0 bases remained unmatched. The CDR3 loop spans 14 amino acids. The germline V gene has CDR1 MNHNS and CDR2 SASEGT. CDR3 region: CASRDRGSYNEQFF. CDR3 in DNA: TGTGCCAGCAGGGACAGGGGCTCCTACAATGAGCAGTTCTTC.

This clone was observed once. This chain connects TRBV19 to TRBJ1-2; 7 nucleotides agree with TRBD1. Germline V gives CDR1 LNHDA, CDR2 SQIVND (reference sequence). V shed 1 base and J 6 bases; nucleotides not matched to a gene: 11. There are 16 residues in the CDR3. CDR3 sequence: CASSIGGGGARNGYTF. CDR3 sequence (DNA): TGTGCCAGTAGTATAGGAGGAGGGGGCGCGAGGAATGGCTACACCTTC.